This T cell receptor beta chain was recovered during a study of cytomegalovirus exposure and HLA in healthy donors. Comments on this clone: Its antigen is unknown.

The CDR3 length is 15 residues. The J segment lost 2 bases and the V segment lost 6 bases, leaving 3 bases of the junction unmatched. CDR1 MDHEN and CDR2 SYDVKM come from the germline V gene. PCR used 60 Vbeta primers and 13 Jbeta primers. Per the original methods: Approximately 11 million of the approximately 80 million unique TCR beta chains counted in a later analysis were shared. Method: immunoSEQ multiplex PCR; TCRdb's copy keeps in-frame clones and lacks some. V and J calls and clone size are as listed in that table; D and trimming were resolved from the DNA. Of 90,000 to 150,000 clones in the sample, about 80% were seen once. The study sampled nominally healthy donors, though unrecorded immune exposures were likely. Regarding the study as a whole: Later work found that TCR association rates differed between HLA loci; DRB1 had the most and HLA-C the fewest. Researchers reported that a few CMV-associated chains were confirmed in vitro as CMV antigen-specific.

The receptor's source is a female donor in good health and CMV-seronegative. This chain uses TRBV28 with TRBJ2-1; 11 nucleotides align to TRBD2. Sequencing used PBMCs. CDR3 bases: TGTGCCAGCAGGTTAGCGGGGGGGCCCTACAATGAGCAGTTCTTC. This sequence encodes CASRLAGGPYNEQFF. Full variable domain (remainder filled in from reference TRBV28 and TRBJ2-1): DVKVTQSSRYLVKRTGEKVFLECVQDMDHENMFWYRQDPGLGLRLIYFSYDVKMKEKGDIPEGYSVSREKKERFSLILESASTNQTSMYLCASRLAGGPYNEQFFGPGTRLTVL.